This is a list of T cell receptor beta chains from one sample in a study of response to subunit inactivated influenza vaccine. TCRdb fed the RT-PCR reads into MiXCR, producing one record per CDR3 protein. The sample records more than 550,000 distinct CDR3 sequences, approximately 11% being singletons. This sample was also put to use in a study of T cells expressing NK-cell markers.

This sample comprised PBMCs from blood, obtained on the day of vaccination. All receptors come from a man aged 50 or older who received an inactivated influenza vaccine. CDR3s include the opening cysteine and the closing phenylalanine or tryptophan. D genes are given only for firm matches.

J | D | V | CDR3
TRBJ2-2 | TRBD1 | TRBV5-6 | CASADRGTGELFF
TRBJ1-5 | TRBD1 | TRBV6-1 | CASSQSRQGAGDQPQHF
TRBJ1-3 | . | TRBV7-2 | CASSRRTFSGNTIYF
TRBJ2-1 | TRBD2 | TRBV28 | CASRMGLGEQFF
TRBJ2-2 | . | TRBV20-1 | CSAEEHGELFF
TRBJ1-2 | . | TRBV29-1 | CSVEEAPLIGGYTF
TRBJ2-7 | TRBD2 | TRBV7-2 | CASSFRGLAGGNHEQYF
TRBJ2-7 | TRBD1 | TRBV4-3 | CASSQQGQGVYEQYF
TRBJ2-5 | TRBD1 | TRBV7-2 | CASSSTGGRETQYF
TRBJ2-3 | . | TRBV5-5 | CASSSDVSTDTQYF
TRBJ2-1 | TRBD1 | TRBV5-6 | CASSSTGGIRNEQFF
TRBJ2-1 | TRBD2 | TRBV7-8 | CASSSAGSSYNEQFF
TRBJ2-1 | TRBD2 | TRBV7-2 | CASSLDPLAGAFEQFF
TRBJ1-1 | . | TRBV4-1 | CASSQDMVTSLNTEAFF
TRBJ2-3 | . | TRBV10-3 | CAISVERGDGTDTQYF
TRBJ2-5 | TRBD2 | TRBV20-1 | CSARDLAGARETQYF
TRBJ1-1 | TRBD1 | TRBV20-1 | CSARGPRTGLNTEAFF
TRBJ2-4 | . | TRBV5-1 | CASSLDGARENIQYF
TRBJ2-1 | TRBD2 | TRBV20-1 | CSASRTSGTNEQFF
TRBJ2-1 | TRBD2 | TRBV7-9 | CASSSLQREGGNEQFF
TRBJ2-1 | TRBD2 | TRBV18 | CASSPPRAGVRIEQFF
TRBJ1-6 | TRBD1 | TRBV3-1 | CASSPPGQTPPLHF
TRBJ2-7 | TRBD2 | TRBV25-1 | CASSNPSSGRPTYEQYF
TRBJ2-7 | . | TRBV18 | CASSPVQELTSYEQYF
TRBJ2-7 | . | TRBV19 | CASSMGGTGIYEQYF
TRBJ2-5 | . | TRBV29-1 | CSAPGSLGETQYF
TRBJ2-5 | . | TRBV15 | CATSRDLRPGSEETQYF
TRBJ2-3 | . | TRBV4-3 | CASSQGIWSLTDTQYF
TRBJ2-7 | . | TRBV14 | CASSPVRVGVHEQYF
TRBJ2-3 | . | TRBV3-1 | CASSPERVLGDTQYF
TRBJ2-6 | . | TRBV27 | CASTPMGGQISGANVLTF
TRBJ2-7 | . | TRBV7-2 | CASSLPSQGAYTYEQYF
TRBJ1-1 | . | TRBV3-1 | CASSQISMNTEAFF
TRBJ2-1 | TRBD2 | TRBV20-1 | CSASKRGDYNEQFF
TRBJ2-7 | TRBD2 | TRBV6-5 | CASSSLAGGLSEQYF
TRBJ2-1 | TRBD2 | TRBV11-2 | CASSLVSGSRLGSYNEQFF
TRBJ2-2 | . | TRBV9 | CASSVGLTSNTGELFF